One sample yielded the 28 T cell receptor beta chains listed below, sequenced in a study of cytomegalovirus exposure and HLA in healthy donors. PCR employed 60 Vbeta and 13 Jbeta primers. Produced via immunoSEQ multiplex PCR; TCRdb's table is partial and in-frame only. Among fewer than 120,000 clones listed, around 84% were seen once. The specimen sequenced was PBMCs. The origin of the receptors is a woman aged 25 to 39 in good health and CMV-seronegative.

The chain couples TRBV4-1 to TRBJ1-2, with TRBD1 matching over 7 bases. Germline V gene sequence: CDR1 MGHRA, CDR2 YSYEKL. With V trimmed by 4 bases and J by 0 bases, 14 bases remained unmatched. The CDR3 spans 18 residues. CDR3 loop: CASSLYRDSGSANYGYTF. The CDR3 DNA is TGCGCCAGCAGCCTATACCGGGACAGTGGGTCGGCTAACTATGGCTACACCTTC.

This chain connects TRBV10-3 to TRBJ2-1; D is perhaps TRBD2 (5 bases). This CDR3 has 16 residues. Germline values: CDR1 ENHRY, CDR2 SYGVKD. The V and J ends lost 6 bases and 0 bases respectively, with 15 bases between them. The CDR3 loop reads CAIRTPGDYSYNEQFF. In DNA, the CDR3 is TGTGCCATCAGGACCCCGGGCGACTACTCCTACAATGAGCAGTTCTTC.

This clone turned up a few times. This chain connects TRBV2 to TRBJ1-4; D possibly corresponds to TRBD1 (5 bases). The CDR3 runs to 15 residues. V was trimmed by 7 bases and J by 8 bases, leaving 20 bases between them. The V gene's germline CDR1 is SNHLY and CDR2 FYNNEI. For the CDR3, the DNA is TGTGCCAGCACCGTAGGACAATCCGATGGGGAAAAACTGTTTTTT. Translated, it gives CASTVGQSDGEKLFF. The complete variable domain, with remaining parts taken from reference TRBV2 and TRBJ1-4, reads EPEVTQTPSHQVTQMGQEVILRCVPISNHLYFYWYRQILGQKVEFLVSFYNNEISEKSEIFDDQFSVERPDGSNFTLKIRSTKLEDSAMYFCASTVGQSDGEKLFFGSGTQLSVL.

CDR3 sequence (DNA): TGTGCCAGCAGCCAACAGCTAGCCTACGAGCAGTACTTC. This gives the protein CASSQQLAYEQYF. The chain links TRBV4-2 to TRBJ2-7, with D unclear. The CDR3 consists of 13 residues. CDR1 and CDR2 (germline): LGHNA, YNFKEQ. The V and J ends lost 2 bases and 2 bases respectively, with 7 bases between them.

The chain has TRBV27 and TRBJ2-7, with D possibly matching TRBD1 (6 bases). The germline V and J ends were trimmed by 2 bases and 3 bases, with 8 bases remaining between them. CDR1 and CDR2 (germline): MNHEY, SMNVEV (reference sequence). CDR3 size: 13 residues. The CDR3 loop is CASSLQQGYEQYF. For the CDR3, the DNA is TGTGCCAGCAGTTTACAACAGGGCTACGAGCAGTACTTC.

The chain has TRBV30 and TRBJ2-1, with D uncertain. Trimming took off 1 base at V and 4 bases at J, with 5 bases between the two ends. The length of the CDR3 is 12 residues. CDR1 and CDR2 (germline): GTSNPN, SVGIG (reference sequence). CDR3 DNA sequence: TGTGCCTGGAGTGGCCTATACAATGAGCAGTTCTTC. Encoded protein: CAWSGLYNEQFF.

In its sample, this clone was seen once. The rearrangement uses TRBV9 and TRBJ1-4, with 12 nucleotides matching TRBD1. This CDR3 has 17 amino acids. Trimming cost V 4 bases and J 8 bases; bases outside gene matches: 12. Germline V gene lookup returns CDR1 SGDLS and CDR2 YYNGEE. Here the CDR3 reads CASSPRGTGGGGEKLFF. Here the CDR3 DNA reads TGTGCCAGCAGCCCGAGGGGGACAGGGGGCGGCGGCGAAAAACTGTTTTTT. The full variable domain, in which reference TRBV9 and TRBJ1-4 provide the parts outside the CDR3, is DSGVTQTPKHLITATGQRVTLRCSPRSGDLSVYWYQQSLDQGLQFLIQYYNGEERAKGNILERFSAQQFPDLHSELNLSSLELGDSALYFCASSPRGTGGGGEKLFFGSGTQLSVL.

The chain recombines TRBV2 with TRBJ1-1, with TRBD1 as a possible D gene (5 bases). The V end lost 4 bases, the J end lost 0 bases, and 6 bases lay between the germline ends. CDR3 size: 13 residues. In germline, CDR1 is SNHLY, CDR2 FYNNEI. This CDR3 reads CASSGTLNTEAFF. Here the CDR3 DNA reads TGTGCCAGCAGTGGGACACTGAACACTGAAGCTTTCTTT.

The V gene is TRBV28, the J gene TRBJ2-7; TRBD1 is a possible D gene (5 bases). V shed 8 bases and J shed 5 bases, with 13 bases lying between them. Per the germline V gene, CDR1 is MDHEN and CDR2 is SYDVKM. This CDR3 comprises 12 residues. The CDR3 protein is CASEGREHEQYF. The CDR3 nucleotides read TGTGCCAGCGAAGGCAGGGAACACGAGCAGTACTTC.

The chain joins TRBV30 to TRBJ2-7, with 11 positions matching TRBD1. The CDR3 loop spans 14 amino acids. Germline V lookup: CDR1 GTSNPN, CDR2 SVGIG (reference sequence). CDR3 sequence: CALLPGQGVYEQYF. CDR3 bases: TGTGCTCTATTACCGGGACAGGGGGTCTACGAGCAGTACTTC.

This clone was detected once. The V and J genes are TRBV19 and TRBJ1-5; D uncertain. There are 16 residues in the CDR3. The germline V and J ends were trimmed by 3 bases and 1 base, with 13 bases remaining between them. Germline loops: CDR1 LNHDA, CDR2 SQIVND (reference sequence). As DNA, the CDR3 is TGTGCCAGTAGTATCTACGGGGTACGGAGCAATCAGCCCCAGCATTTT. Its protein is CASSIYGVRSNQPQHF.

The sample holds a few counts of this clone. The rearrangement links TRBV7-9 to TRBJ1-4; possible D gene TRBD1, 6 bases. V was pared by 3 bases and J by 3 bases, with 8 bases between. CDR1 SEHNR and CDR2 FQNEAQ come from the germline V gene (reference sequence). The CDR3 has 14 amino acids. CDR3 DNA sequence: TGTGCCAGCAGCTTCTGGGGGCCTAATGAAAAACTGTTTTTT. Amino acid sequence: CASSFWGPNEKLFF.

The CDR3 region is CASAGASTDTQYF. CDR3 DNA sequence: TGCGCCAGCGCGGGAGCTAGCACAGATACGCAGTATTTT. This chain uses TRBV5-1 with TRBJ2-3; TRBD2 aligns across 7 bases. V trimming: 7 bases; J trimming: 0 bases; junction bases outside the gene matches: 2. The CDR3 runs 13 residues. Germline V gene lookup returns CDR1 SGHRS and CDR2 YFSETQ.

This clone was counted a few times. V usage is TRBV2 and J usage is TRBJ1-1, with D unclear. Germline CDR1 SNHLY, CDR2 FYNNEI. The germline V and J ends were trimmed by 6 bases and 2 bases, with 10 bases remaining between them. The CDR3 spans 13 residues. As DNA, the CDR3 is TGTGCCAGCAGGGAGGTAATAAACACTGAAGCTTTCTTT. This translates into CASREVINTEAFF. The full variable domain, rest sourced from reference TRBV2 and TRBJ1-1, is EPEVTQTPSHQVTQMGQEVILRCVPISNHLYFYWYRQILGQKVEFLVSFYNNEISEKSEIFDDQFSVERPDGSNFTLKIRSTKLEDSAMYFCASREVINTEAFFGQGTRLTVV.

The chain recombines TRBV28 with TRBJ2-7; perhaps TRBD1 as D (6 bases). Germline lookup yields CDR1 MDHEN and CDR2 SYDVKM. CDR3 length: 13 amino acids. The V end was cut by 6 bases, the J end by 0 bases, with 9 bases between. CDR3 residues: CASRRDTSYEQYF. The CDR3 region has the DNA TGTGCCAGCAGACGGGACACCTCCTACGAGCAGTACTTC. The full variable domain, rest sourced from reference TRBV28 and TRBJ2-7, is DVKVTQSSRYLVKRTGEKVFLECVQDMDHENMFWYRQDPGLGLRLIYFSYDVKMKEKGDIPEGYSVSREKKERFSLILESASTNQTSMYLCASRRDTSYEQYFGPGTRLTVT.

V and J are TRBV27 and TRBJ2-1, with a weak D call TRBD2 (6 bases). The length of the CDR3 is 15 residues. V was pared by 6 bases and J by 6 bases, with 18 bases between. The V gene's germline CDR1 is MNHEY and CDR2 SMNVEV (reference sequence). CDR3 in DNA: TGTGCCAGCAGGAGAAGGGCTAGCGAAGGCAATGAGCAGTTCTTC. It is translated as CASRRRASEGNEQFF.

This clone is a singleton in its sample. This chain connects TRBV5-1 to TRBJ1-6, with D perhaps TRBD1 (6 bases). The CDR3 is 14 amino acids. V was clipped by 5 bases and J by 7 bases, with 13 bases between them. Per germline, CDR1 SGHRS and CDR2 YFSETQ. The CDR3 here is CASSPDRRNSPLHF. CDR3 sequence (DNA): TGCGCCAGCAGTCCCGACAGGAGGAATTCACCCCTCCACTTT.

The chain recombines TRBV28 with TRBJ2-7; D is possibly TRBD1 (6 bases). Between the trimmed V and J ends, which lost 7 bases and 0 bases, there was a span of 10 bases. The CDR3 is made up of 13 amino acids. From germline, CDR1 is MDHEN and CDR2 SYDVKM. The CDR3 loop is CASTYRASYEQYF. The CDR3 DNA sequence: TGTGCCAGCACATACAGGGCCTCCTACGAGCAGTACTTC.

The genes are TRBV5-6 and TRBJ2-7, with D maybe TRBD2 (5 bases). CDR1 is SGHDT and CDR2 is YYEEEE in the germline V gene. This CDR3 is 15 amino acids long. With 4 bases removed from V and 0 bases from J, the gap between germline ends came to 14 bases. Here the CDR3 reads CASSPLDGGSYEQYF. The CDR3 DNA is TGTGCCAGCAGCCCCCTCGACGGAGGCTCCTACGAGCAGTACTTC. The full variable domain, completed using reference TRBV5-6 and TRBJ2-7, is DAGVTQSPTHLIKTRGQQVTLRCSPKSGHDTVSWYQQALGQGPQFIFQYYEEEERQRGNFPDRFSGHQFPNYSSELNVNALLLGDSALYLCASSPLDGGSYEQYFGPGTRLTVT.

The V gene is TRBV5-1, the J gene TRBJ2-5; D uncertain. The end of the DNA fits TRBJ2-7 better, so the J call may be wrong. CDR3 length: 13 amino acids. CDR1 is SGHRS, CDR2 YFSETQ, per germline. The DNA for the CDR3 is TGCGCCAGCAGCTTGGACAGATCCTACGAGCAGTACTTC. Translation: CASSLDRSYEQYF.

The chain recombines TRBV28 with TRBJ1-4; 10 bases fit TRBD1. Per germline, CDR1 MDHEN and CDR2 SYDVKM. V shed 5 bases, J shed 8 bases, and the junction held 5 bases outside the gene matches. This CDR3 has 14 amino acids. The CDR3 protein is CASSPTGGREKLFF. In nucleotides, the CDR3 is TGTGCCAGCAGTCCGACAGGGGGCCGGGAAAAACTGTTTTTT.

CDR3 bases: TGTGCCAGCAGTTTCGGGGGGGAGGGCCAGCCCCAGCATTTT. Its translation is CASSFGGEGQPQHF. The V call is TRBV27, the J call TRBJ1-5; a possible D gene is TRBD1 (5 bases). CDR3 length: 14 amino acids. Looked up from germline, CDR1 is MNHEY and CDR2 is SMNVEV (reference sequence). V was pared by 3 bases and J by 7 bases, with 13 bases between.

J is TRBJ1-1 and V is TRBV6-4; D possibly corresponds to TRBD1 (5 bases). The CDR3 loop spans 13 amino acids. The V end lost 3 bases, the J end lost 2 bases, and 7 bases lay between the germline ends. Germline V gene lookup returns CDR1 MRHNA and CDR2 SNTAGT. CDR3 amino acids: CASSDTGNTEAFF. The CDR3 region has the DNA TGTGCCAGCAGTGATACAGGAAACACTGAAGCTTTCTTT.

The chain links TRBV6-5 to TRBJ2-7; TRBD1 might be the D (5 bases). V lost 6 bases, J lost 0 bases, and 9 bases lay in between. CDR3 length equals 13 residues. Germline assignment: CDR1 MNHEY and CDR2 SVGAGI. The CDR3 spells CASRTVPSYEQYF. In DNA, the CDR3 is TGTGCCAGCAGGACAGTTCCCTCCTACGAGCAGTACTTC.

V gene TRBV19 combines with J gene TRBJ2-2, with D perhaps TRBD2 (6 bases). Per the germline V gene, CDR1 is LNHDA and CDR2 is SQIVND (reference sequence). Between the trimmed V and J ends, which lost 8 bases and 7 bases, there was a span of 8 bases. The CDR3 is made up of 11 amino acids. CDR3 nucleotides: TGTGCCAGTCAGGAGGGCGGGGAGCTGTTTTTT. This gives the protein CASQEGGELFF.

This chain uses TRBV28 with TRBJ2-7, with 7 bases lining up with TRBD2. The CDR3 has 13 amino acids. The germline V gene has CDR1 MDHEN and CDR2 SYDVKM. The ends lost 10 bases at V and 3 bases at J; junction bases unmatched: 9. The CDR3 loop is CAISLGGVYEQYF. CDR3 nucleotide sequence: TGTGCCATCTCCCTGGGGGGGGTCTACGAGCAGTACTTC.

This rearrangement joins TRBV7-9 to TRBJ1-2, with D perhaps matching TRBD1 (6 bases). Looked up from germline, CDR1 is SEHNR and CDR2 is FQNEAQ (reference sequence). The V end was cut by 4 bases, the J end by 4 bases, with 16 bases between. The CDR3 consists of 15 residues. The CDR3 DNA is TGTGCCAGCAGCTCCGACCGACAGGCTAGCTATGGCTACACCTTC. Protein sequence: CASSSDRQASYGYTF.

The chain employs TRBV6-7 and TRBJ2-1; no clear D. TRBV6-7 falls under the ORF class, with uncertain function. V shed 0 bases and J shed 3 bases, with 12 bases lying between them. The CDR3 has 16 amino acids. CDR3 sequence: CASSYSGGRHYNEQFF. CDR3 coding DNA: TGTGCCAGCAGTTACTCAGGCGGTCGTCACTACAATGAGCAGTTCTTC.